The 5 T cell receptor beta chains below come from one sample, sequenced in a study of response to subunit inactivated influenza vaccine. TCRdb re-analysed the RT-PCR reads in MiXCR, keeping a single row per CDR3 protein. The data hold 750,000 to 850,000 distinct CDR3 sequences, with roughly 20% observed a single time. The specimen comprised PBMCs from blood, sampled more than 4 days after vaccination. These receptors came from a man aged 50-60 years who received an inactivated influenza vaccine.

This clonotype was observed a handful of times. The J gene is TRBJ2-4, the V gene TRBV29-1; no clear D gene. V gave up 5 bases and J gave up 6 bases, with 8 bases separating them. This CDR3 has 11 amino acids. Germline CDR1 reads SQVTM; CDR2 reads ANQGSEA. DNA for the CDR3: TGCAGCGTTCTGTTGGGAAACATTCAGTACTTC. Protein product: CSVLLGNIQYF.

A note on this clonotype: This may arise from a read error, as a much more abundant clone is one base away. The gene calls are TRBV4-3 and TRBJ2-7; D possibly corresponds to TRBD1 (5 bases). The length of the CDR3 is 15 residues. Germline lookup yields CDR1 LGHNA and CDR2 YSLEER. CDR3 sequence reads: CDSSQVYDSSYEQYF. As DNA, the CDR3 is TGCGACAGCAGCCAAGTCTACGACAGTAGCTACGAGCAGTACTTC.

CDR3 region: CASSQYETQYF. In DNA form, the CDR3 reads TGTGCCAGCAGCCAATACGAGACCCAGTACTTC. The gene calls are TRBV14 and TRBJ2-5, with D uncertain. The CDR3 loop spans 11 amino acids. Per germline, CDR1 SGHDN and CDR2 FVKESK. The germline V and J ends were trimmed by 2 bases and 5 bases, with 3 bases remaining between them.

This clonotype was seen a handful of times. The J gene is TRBJ2-3, the V gene TRBV29-1; TRBD2 matches 15 bases. Germline CDR1 SQVTM, CDR2 ANQGSEA. The CDR3 runs to 14 residues. CDR3 nucleotide sequence: TGCACCTCCGGGACTAGCGGGGGGCGTGATACGCAGTATTTT. It codes for CTSGTSGGRDTQYF.

The chain has TRBV3-1 and TRBJ1-6; D possibly corresponds to TRBD1 (6 bases). The CDR3 contains 15 residues. Trimming left V 0 bases short and J 7 bases short, with 10 bases between. Germline V gene sequence: CDR1 LGHDT, CDR2 YNNKEL (reference sequence). CDR3 sequence reads: CASSQDAGENSPLHF. Written as DNA, the CDR3 is TGTGCCAGCAGCCAAGATGCAGGGGAGAATTCACCCCTCCACTTT.